Below, one T cell receptor (beta chain) is given with its context. The data originate from a study of T cells expressing NK-cell markers. Looking at the study overall: Repertoire data for TCR beta were derived from sorted T cells (CD3+CD56+NKG2C+, CD3+CD56+NKG2C- and CD3+CD56-NKG2C+). Seven of eight sequenced donors tested HCMV-seropositive; one tested seronegative.

Generation of TCR beta cDNA was performed by 5'RACE template switching incorporating UMIs. TCRdb reanalyzed the 5' RACE reads, giving one entry per CDR3 protein sequence and no DNA. The sample includes under 500,000 distinct CDR3 sequences. Germline V gives CDR1 GTSNPN, CDR2 SVGIG (reference sequence). This CDR3 comprises 11 residues. Sample: blood T cells: a sorted CD56 or NKG2C T cell subset, CD4+ or CD8+ T cells, or bulk PBMC T cells (not recorded which). The receptor comes from a woman aged 18 to 69 in good health. The chain couples TRBV30 to TRBJ2-1. The CDR3 protein is CAWSPINEQFF. The full variable domain, rest sourced from reference TRBV30 and TRBJ2-1, is SQTIHQWPATLVQPVGSPLSLECTVEGTSNPNLYWYRQAAGRGLQLLFYSVGIGQISSEVPQNLSASRPQDRQFILSSKKLLLSDSGFYLCAWSPINEQFFGPGTRLTVL.